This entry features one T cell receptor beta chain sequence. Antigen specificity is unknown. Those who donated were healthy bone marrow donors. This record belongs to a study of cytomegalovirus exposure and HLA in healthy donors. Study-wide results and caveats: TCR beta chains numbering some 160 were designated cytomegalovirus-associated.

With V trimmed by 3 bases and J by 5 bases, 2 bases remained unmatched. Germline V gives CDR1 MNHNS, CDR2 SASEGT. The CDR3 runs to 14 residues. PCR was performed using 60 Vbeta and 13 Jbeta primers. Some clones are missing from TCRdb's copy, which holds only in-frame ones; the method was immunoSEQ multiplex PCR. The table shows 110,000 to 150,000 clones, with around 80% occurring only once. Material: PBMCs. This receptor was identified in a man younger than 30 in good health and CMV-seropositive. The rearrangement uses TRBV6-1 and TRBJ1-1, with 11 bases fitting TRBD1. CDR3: CASSEDRGLTEAFF. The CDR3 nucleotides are TGTGCCAGCAGTGAGGACAGGGGGCTTACTGAAGCTTTCTTT.